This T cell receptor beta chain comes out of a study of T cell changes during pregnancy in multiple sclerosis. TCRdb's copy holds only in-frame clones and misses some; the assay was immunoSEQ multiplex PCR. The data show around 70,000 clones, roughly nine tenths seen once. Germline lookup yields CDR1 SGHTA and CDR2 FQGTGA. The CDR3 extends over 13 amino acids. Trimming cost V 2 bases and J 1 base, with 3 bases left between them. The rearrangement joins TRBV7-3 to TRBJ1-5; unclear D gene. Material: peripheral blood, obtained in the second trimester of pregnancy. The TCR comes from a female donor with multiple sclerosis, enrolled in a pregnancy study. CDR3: CASSLQSNQPQHF. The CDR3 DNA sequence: TGTGCCAGCAGCTTACAGAGCAATCAGCCCCAGCATTTT.